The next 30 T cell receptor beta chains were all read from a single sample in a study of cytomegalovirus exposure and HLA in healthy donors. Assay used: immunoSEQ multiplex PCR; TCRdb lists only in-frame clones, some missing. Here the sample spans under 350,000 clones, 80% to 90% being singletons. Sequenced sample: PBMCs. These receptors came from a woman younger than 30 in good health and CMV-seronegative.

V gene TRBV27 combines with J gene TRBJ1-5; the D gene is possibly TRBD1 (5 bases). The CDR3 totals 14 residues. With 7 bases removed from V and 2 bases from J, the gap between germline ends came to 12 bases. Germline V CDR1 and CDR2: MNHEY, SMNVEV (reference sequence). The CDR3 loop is CASTAGHGNQPQHF. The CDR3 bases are TGTGCCAGCACTGCTGGACATGGCAATCAGCCCCAGCATTTT.

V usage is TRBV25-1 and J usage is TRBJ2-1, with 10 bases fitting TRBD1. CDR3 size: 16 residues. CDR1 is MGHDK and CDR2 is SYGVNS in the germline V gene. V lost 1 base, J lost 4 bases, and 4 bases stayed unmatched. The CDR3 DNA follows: TGTGCCAGCAGTGAATGGGGGACAGGGGCGTACAATGAGCAGTTCTTC. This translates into CASSEWGTGAYNEQFF.

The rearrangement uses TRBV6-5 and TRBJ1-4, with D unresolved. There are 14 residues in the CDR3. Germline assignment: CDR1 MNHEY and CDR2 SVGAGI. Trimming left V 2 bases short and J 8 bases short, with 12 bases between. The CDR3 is CASSYVGTWEKLFF. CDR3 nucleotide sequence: TGTGCCAGCAGTTACGTGGGCACCTGGGAAAAACTGTTTTTT.

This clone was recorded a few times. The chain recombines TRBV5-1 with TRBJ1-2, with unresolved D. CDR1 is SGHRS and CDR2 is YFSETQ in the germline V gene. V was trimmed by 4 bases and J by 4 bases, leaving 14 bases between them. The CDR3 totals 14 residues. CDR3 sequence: CASSQDYLPYGYTF. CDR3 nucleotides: TGCGCCAGCAGCCAAGACTATCTACCCTATGGCTACACCTTC.

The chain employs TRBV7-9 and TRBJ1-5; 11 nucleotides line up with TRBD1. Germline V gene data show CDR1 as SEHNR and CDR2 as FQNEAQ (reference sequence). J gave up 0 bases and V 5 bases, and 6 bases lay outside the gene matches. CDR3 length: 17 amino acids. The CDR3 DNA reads TGTGCCAGCAGCCGGACAGGGGGCTATAGTAGCAATCAGCCCCAGCATTTT. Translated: CASSRTGGYSSNQPQHF. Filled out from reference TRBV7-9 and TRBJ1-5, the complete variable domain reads DTGVSQNPRHKITKRGQNVTFRCDPISEHNRLYWYRQTLGQGPEFLTYFQNEAQLEKSRLLSDRFSAERPKGSFSTLEIQRTEQGDSAMYLCASSRTGGYSSNQPQHFGDGTRLSIL.

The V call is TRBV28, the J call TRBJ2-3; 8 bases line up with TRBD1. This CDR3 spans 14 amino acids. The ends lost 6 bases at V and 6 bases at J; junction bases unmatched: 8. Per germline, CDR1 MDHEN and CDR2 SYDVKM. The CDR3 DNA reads TGTGCCAGCAGACCCTGGACAGGGCGGGATACGCAGTATTTT. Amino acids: CASRPWTGRDTQYF.

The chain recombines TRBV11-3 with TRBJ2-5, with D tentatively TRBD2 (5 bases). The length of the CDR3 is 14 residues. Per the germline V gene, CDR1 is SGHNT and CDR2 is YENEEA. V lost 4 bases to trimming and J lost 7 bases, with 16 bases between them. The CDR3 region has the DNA TGTGCCAGCAGCTCCCAGGACCGGGGAAGGACCCAGTACTTC. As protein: CASSSQDRGRTQYF.

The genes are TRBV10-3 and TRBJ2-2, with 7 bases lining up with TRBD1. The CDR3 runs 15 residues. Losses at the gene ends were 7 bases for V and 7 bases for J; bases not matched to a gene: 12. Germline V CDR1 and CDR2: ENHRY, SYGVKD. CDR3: CAITVGQTSIGELFF. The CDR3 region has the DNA TGTGCCATCACCGTGGGACAGACCTCGATCGGGGAGCTGTTTTTT.

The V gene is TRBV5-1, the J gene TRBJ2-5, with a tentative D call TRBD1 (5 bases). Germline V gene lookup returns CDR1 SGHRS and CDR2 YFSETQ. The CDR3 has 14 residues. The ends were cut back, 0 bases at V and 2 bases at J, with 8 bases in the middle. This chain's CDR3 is CASSLVTDQETQYF. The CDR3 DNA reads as TGCGCCAGCAGCTTGGTGACAGATCAAGAGACCCAGTACTTC.

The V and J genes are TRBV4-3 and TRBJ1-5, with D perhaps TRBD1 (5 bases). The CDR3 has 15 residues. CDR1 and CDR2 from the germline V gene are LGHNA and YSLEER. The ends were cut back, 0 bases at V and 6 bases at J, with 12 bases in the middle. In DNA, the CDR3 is TGCGCCAGCAGCCAAGATCGTGGGGGGGGTCAGCCCCAGCATTTT. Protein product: CASSQDRGGGQPQHF.

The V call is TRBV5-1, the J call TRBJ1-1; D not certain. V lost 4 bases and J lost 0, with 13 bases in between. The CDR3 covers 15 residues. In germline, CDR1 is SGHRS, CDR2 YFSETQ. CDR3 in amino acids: CASSASNRMNTEAFF. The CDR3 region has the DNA TGCGCCAGCAGCGCCTCCAATAGAATGAACACTGAAGCTTTCTTT.

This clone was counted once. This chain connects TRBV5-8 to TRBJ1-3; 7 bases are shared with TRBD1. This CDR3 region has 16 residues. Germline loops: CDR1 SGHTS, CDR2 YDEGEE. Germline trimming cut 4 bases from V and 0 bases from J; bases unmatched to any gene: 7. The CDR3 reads CASSVDRPDSGNTIYF. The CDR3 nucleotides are TGTGCCAGCAGCGTGGACAGGCCCGACTCTGGAAACACCATATATTTT.

CDR3: CASSIRDRGQGEQFF. The CDR3 DNA reads as TGCGCCAGCAGCATCCGGGACAGGGGGCAGGGTGAGCAGTTCTTC. This chain connects TRBV5-1 to TRBJ2-1, with 12 bases matching TRBD1. Germline CDR1 reads SGHRS; CDR2 reads YFSETQ. Trimming at V came to 4 bases and at J to 9 bases, leaving 8 bases not matched to a gene. The length of the CDR3 is 15 residues.

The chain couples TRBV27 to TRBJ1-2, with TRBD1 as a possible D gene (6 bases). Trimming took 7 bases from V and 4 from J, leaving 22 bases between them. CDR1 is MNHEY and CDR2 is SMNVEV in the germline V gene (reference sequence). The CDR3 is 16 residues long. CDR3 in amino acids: CASTPGTGGPSYGYTF. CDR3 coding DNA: TGTGCCAGCACCCCGGGGACGGGGGGCCCGAGCTATGGCTACACCTTC.

CDR3 DNA sequence: TGTGCCAGCGGGGGGAGAGGAACCGGGGAGCTGTTTTTT. Its translation: CASGGRGTGELFF. V gene TRBV7-7 combines with J gene TRBJ2-2, with TRBD2 as a possible D gene (6 bases). Germline V gene sequence: CDR1 SSHAT, CDR2 FNYEAQ (reference sequence). V was pared by 8 bases and J by 5 bases, with 12 bases between. This CDR3 comprises 13 residues.

The CDR3 DNA reads TGTGCCAGCAGTCCACGGACTCGCGAAGGCTACACCTTC. This translates into CASSPRTREGYTF. V is TRBV6-5 and J is TRBJ1-2; D remains ambiguous. V was clipped by 5 bases and J by 8 bases, with 15 bases between them. The CDR3 is 13 amino acids. In germline, CDR1 is MNHEY, CDR2 SVGAGI.

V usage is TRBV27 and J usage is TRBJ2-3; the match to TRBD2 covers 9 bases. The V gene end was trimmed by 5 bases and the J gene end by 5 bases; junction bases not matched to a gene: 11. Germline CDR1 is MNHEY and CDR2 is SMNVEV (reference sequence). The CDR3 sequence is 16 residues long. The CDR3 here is CASSEYPGLAIDTQYF. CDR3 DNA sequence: TGTGCCAGCAGTGAGTATCCGGGACTAGCAATAGATACGCAGTATTTT.

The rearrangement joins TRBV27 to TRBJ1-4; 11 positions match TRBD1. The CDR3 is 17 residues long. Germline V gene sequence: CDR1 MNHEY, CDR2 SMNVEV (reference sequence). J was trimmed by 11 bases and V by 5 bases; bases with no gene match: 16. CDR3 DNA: TGTGCCAGCAGTAAACCCGGGACAGGGGGTAAGGGTGAGAAACTGTTTTTT. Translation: CASSKPGTGGKGEKLFF.

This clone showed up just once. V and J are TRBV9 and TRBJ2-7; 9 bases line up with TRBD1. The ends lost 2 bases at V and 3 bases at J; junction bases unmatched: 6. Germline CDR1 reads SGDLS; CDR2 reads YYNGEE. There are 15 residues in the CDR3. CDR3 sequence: CASSVSGTGLYEQYF. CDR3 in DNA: TGTGCCAGCAGCGTTTCCGGGACAGGGCTCTACGAGCAGTACTTC.

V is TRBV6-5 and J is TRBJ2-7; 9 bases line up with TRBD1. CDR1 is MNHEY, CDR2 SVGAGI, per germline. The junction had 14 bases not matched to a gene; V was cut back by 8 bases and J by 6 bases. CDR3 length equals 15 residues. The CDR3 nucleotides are TGTGCCAGCTTTGCCCCGGGACAGGGTCGGTCCGAGCAGTACTTC. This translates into CASFAPGQGRSEQYF.

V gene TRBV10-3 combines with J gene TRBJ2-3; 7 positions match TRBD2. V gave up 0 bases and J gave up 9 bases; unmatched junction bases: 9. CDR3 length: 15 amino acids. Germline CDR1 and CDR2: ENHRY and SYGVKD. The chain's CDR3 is CAISESGGREWTQYF. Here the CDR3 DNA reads TGTGCCATCAGTGAGTCGGGCGGGCGGGAGTGGACGCAGTATTTT.

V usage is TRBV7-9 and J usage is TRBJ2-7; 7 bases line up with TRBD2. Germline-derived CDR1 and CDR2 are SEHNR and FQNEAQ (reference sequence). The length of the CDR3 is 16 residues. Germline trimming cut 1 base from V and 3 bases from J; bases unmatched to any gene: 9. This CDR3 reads CASSLDRLAVDYEQYF. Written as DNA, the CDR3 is TGTGCCAGCAGCTTAGACCGCCTAGCGGTTGACTACGAGCAGTACTTC.

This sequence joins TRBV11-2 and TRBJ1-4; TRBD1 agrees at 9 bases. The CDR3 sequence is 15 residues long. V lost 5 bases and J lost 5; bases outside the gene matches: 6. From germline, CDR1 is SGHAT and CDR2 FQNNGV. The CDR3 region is CASSPPDRGNEKLFF. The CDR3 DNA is TGTGCCAGCAGCCCGCCGGACAGGGGAAATGAAAAACTGTTTTTT.

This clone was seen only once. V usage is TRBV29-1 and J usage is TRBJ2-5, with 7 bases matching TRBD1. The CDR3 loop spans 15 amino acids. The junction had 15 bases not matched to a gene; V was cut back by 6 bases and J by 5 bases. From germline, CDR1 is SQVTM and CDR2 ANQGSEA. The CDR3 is CSVTQPGQVWETQYF. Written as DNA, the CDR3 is TGCAGCGTCACCCAACCCGGACAGGTGTGGGAGACCCAGTACTTC.

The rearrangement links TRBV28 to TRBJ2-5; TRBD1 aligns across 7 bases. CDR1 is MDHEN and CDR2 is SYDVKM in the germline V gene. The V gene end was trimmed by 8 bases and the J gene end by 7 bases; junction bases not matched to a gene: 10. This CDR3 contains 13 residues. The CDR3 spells CASYTTGESTQYF. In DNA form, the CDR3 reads TGTGCCAGCTACACCACAGGGGAGTCGACCCAGTACTTC.

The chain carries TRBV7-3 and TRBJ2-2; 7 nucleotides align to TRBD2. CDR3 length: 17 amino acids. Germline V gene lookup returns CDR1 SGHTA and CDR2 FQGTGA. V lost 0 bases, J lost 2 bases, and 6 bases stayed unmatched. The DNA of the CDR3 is TGTGCCAGCAGCTTAACGGGAGCGGGGCGAAACACCGGGGAGCTGTTTTTT. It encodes CASSLTGAGRNTGELFF.

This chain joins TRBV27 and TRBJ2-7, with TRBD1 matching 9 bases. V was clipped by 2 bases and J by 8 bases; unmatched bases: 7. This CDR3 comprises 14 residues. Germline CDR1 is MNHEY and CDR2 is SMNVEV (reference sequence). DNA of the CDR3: TGTGCCAGCAGTTTACCGGGACAGGGAAACAAGCAGTACTTC. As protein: CASSLPGQGNKQYF.

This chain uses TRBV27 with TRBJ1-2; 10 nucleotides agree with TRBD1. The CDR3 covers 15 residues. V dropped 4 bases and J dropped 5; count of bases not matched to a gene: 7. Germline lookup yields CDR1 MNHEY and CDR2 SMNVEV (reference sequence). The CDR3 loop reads CASSSARTGGYGYTF. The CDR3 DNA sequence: TGTGCCAGCAGTTCCGCCCGGACAGGGGGATATGGCTACACCTTC.

CDR3 nucleotides: TGTGCCAGCAGCCCGGGACTAGCGGGGGGGGAGTTCTTC. This sequence encodes CASSPGLAGGEFF. This chain connects TRBV11-3 to TRBJ2-1; 16 positions match TRBD2. This CDR3 contains 13 residues. The junction had 3 bases not matched to a gene; V was cut back by 5 bases and J by 14 bases. Per the germline V gene, CDR1 is SGHNT and CDR2 is YENEEA.

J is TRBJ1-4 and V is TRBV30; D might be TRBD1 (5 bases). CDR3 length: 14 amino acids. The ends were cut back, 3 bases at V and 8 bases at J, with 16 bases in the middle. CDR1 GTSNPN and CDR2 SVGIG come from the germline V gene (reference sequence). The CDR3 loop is CAWSGRAGWEKLFF. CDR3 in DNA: TGTGCCTGGAGCGGGAGAGCAGGGTGGGAAAAACTGTTTTTT.